Given below is one TCR beta chain in context. This entry belongs to a study of T cells in Graves' hyperthyroidism and ophthalmopathy. Trimming removed 5 bases at V and 12 bases at J, with 13 bases between. The CDR3 is made up of 11 amino acids. RNA transcripts yielded amplified TCR beta CDR3 regions. The primer set for the first-round RT-PCR of the TCR CDR3 was HTBI. TCRdb re-called the multiplex PCR reads with MiXCR, one entry per CDR3 protein. The sample lists hundreds of thousands of distinct CDR3 sequences; approximately 15% were seen once. The rearrangement joins TRBV12-3 or TRBV12-4 to TRBJ2-5; D not certain. This clonotype was obtained from a woman in her thirties with Graves' hyperthyroidism that later progressed to Graves' ophthalmopathy. The sample consisted of blood. The CDR3 coding sequence is TGTGCCAGCAGTCCCGGGTTCCGTGAGTACTTC. It is translated as CASSPGFREYF.